The 2 T cell receptor beta chains given below trace back to one sample, sequenced in a study of identical twins. TCRdb analysed the 5' RACE reads with MiXCR anew, one entry per CDR3 protein. The sample includes approximately 470,000 distinct CDR3 sequences, approximately 15% of them seen just once. This same sample was also taken into another study, of yellow fever vaccine responses in identical twins.

Sequencing was done on a sample of CD4+ T cells sorted from blood. The receptors were gathered from a woman between 18 and 29 years old in good health.

The V gene is TRBV20-1, the J gene TRBJ2-3, with 11 positions matching TRBD2. V lost 3 bases to trimming and J lost 5 bases; unmatched junction nucleotides: 1. The CDR3 has 13 amino acids. Germline-derived CDR1 and CDR2 are DFQATT and SNEGSKA (reference sequence). The CDR3 loop reads CSASLAGGDTQYF. DNA of the CDR3: TGCAGTGCTAGCCTAGCGGGGGGAGATACGCAGTATTTT.

This rearrangement joins TRBV20-1 to TRBJ2-3; 7 bases fit TRBD1. This CDR3 contains 16 residues. The ends lost 0 bases at V and 3 bases at J; junction bases unmatched: 9. Per the germline V gene, CDR1 is DFQATT and CDR2 is SNEGSKA (reference sequence). The CDR3 DNA is TGCAGTGCTAGAGATGTTACAGGGGTGGGGACAGATACGCAGTATTTT. It encodes CSARDVTGVGTDTQYF.